What follows are 8 T cell receptor beta chains derived from one specimen sequenced in a study of siplizumab effects on memory and regulatory T cells (dated by TCRdb to the late 2010s). Library construction relied on the immunoSEQ multiplex PCR assay. TCRdb obtained this table from immuneACCESS and retained in-frame rearrangements with V and J assigned. These tables miss some clones; where compared with another copy, unresolved V genes account for less than half of the shortfall, and the remainder is unexplained. This sample lists over 70,000 clones; about 90% were detected once. The ten largest clones take up around 15% of the sample. Sequencing was performed on CD4+ T cells sorted from blood. These receptors were collected from a human donor in good health.

The rearrangement uses TRBV5-5 and TRBJ2-3, with D perhaps being TRBD1 or TRBD2 (5 bases each). This CDR3 comprises 15 residues. CDR1 SGHKS and CDR2 YYEKEE come from the germline V gene (reference sequence). V lost 2 bases to trimming and J lost 2 bases, with 12 bases between them. CDR3 DNA: TGTGCCAGCAGCTTCTCGGGGCAGGTCACAGATACGCAGTATTTT. Translating it yields CASSFSGQVTDTQYF.

This clone was seen a few times. The rearrangement joins TRBV2 to TRBJ2-5; D is uncertain. The CDR3 is 11 residues long. Per germline, CDR1 SNHLY and CDR2 FYNNEI. V was trimmed by 6 bases and J by 5 bases, leaving 7 bases between them. Here the CDR3 DNA reads TGTGCCAGCAGCATGGGGGAGACCCAGTACTTC. Protein sequence: CASSMGETQYF.

The chain recombines TRBV21-1 with TRBJ1-2. TRBV21-1 constitutes a pseudogene. The length of the CDR3 is 16 residues. Here the CDR3 reads CASSKRGAIRNYGYTF. The CDR3 DNA reads as TGTGCCAGCAGCAAACGAGGGGCCATTCGTAACTATGGCTACACCTTC.

CDR3 sequence (DNA): TGTGCCAGCAGCTTGGGCGGGAGTGAACACAATGAGCAGTTCTTC. This translates into CASSLGGSEHNEQFF. This sequence joins TRBV5-4 and TRBJ2-1, with 7 nucleotides matching TRBD2. Trimming took 0 bases from V and 5 from J; bases not matched to a gene: 5. The CDR3 has 15 residues. Germline CDR1 is SGHNT and CDR2 is YYREEE (reference sequence).

The V and J genes are TRBV6-1 and TRBJ2-5; D remains unclear. Trimming shortened V by 4 bases and J by 2 bases, and 5 bases separated the two germline ends. The CDR3 is made up of 12 amino acids. Germline assignment: CDR1 MNHNS and CDR2 SASEGT. As DNA, the CDR3 is TGTGCCAGCAGTGGGGGTCAAGAGACCCAGTACTTC. Its translation is CASSGGQETQYF.

This chain joins TRBV30 and TRBJ1-2; no firm D call. The germline V gene encodes CDR1 GTSNPN and CDR2 SVGIG (reference sequence). This CDR3 comprises 12 residues. Trimming took 4 bases from V and 3 from J, leaving 9 bases between them. The CDR3 region has the DNA TGTGCCTGGACCCCAGGAGACTATGGCTACACCTTC. Residues: CAWTPGDYGYTF. The entire variable domain, with the rest obtained from reference TRBV30 and TRBJ1-2, is as follows: SQTIHQWPATLVQPVGSPLSLECTVEGTSNPNLYWYRQAAGRGLQLLFYSVGIGQISSEVPQNLSASRPQDRQFILSSKKLLLSDSGFYLCAWTPGDYGYTFGSGTRLTVV.

The chain recombines TRBV6-4 with TRBJ1-2, with TRBD1 as a possible D gene (5 bases). Germline V lookup: CDR1 MRHNA, CDR2 SNTAGT. This CDR3 has 15 amino acids. Trimming shortened V by 6 bases and J by 4 bases, and 18 bases separated the two germline ends. This chain's CDR3 is CASSLQSGQGYGYTF. In nucleotides, the CDR3 is TGTGCCAGCAGCCTCCAATCGGGGCAGGGCTATGGCTACACCTTC.

The rearrangement uses TRBV5-6 and TRBJ2-4; the D is unclear. CDR1 is SGHDT, CDR2 YYEEEE, per germline. Trimming removed 1 base at V and 2 bases at J, with 7 bases between. There are 14 residues in the CDR3. CDR3: CASSLFISKNIQYF. In DNA, the CDR3 is TGTGCCAGCAGCTTGTTCATATCCAAAAACATTCAGTACTTC.